This is a list of T cell receptor beta chains from one sample in a study of blood T cells in healthy people across ages. TCRdb ran MiXCR on the 5' RACE reads and lists one entry per CDR3 protein. The sample consists of 700,000 or so distinct CDR3 sequences, about 24% of them appearing once. The sample was blood. These TCRs come from a man between 65 and 79 years old in good health. Both conserved end residues are part of each CDR3. Each record gives: J gene, V gene, CDR3 protein.

TRBJ2-5	TRBV6-5	CASRTQGTRQETQYF
TRBJ2-3	TRBV12-3/TRBV12-4	CASSAGTSGRPGTDTQYF
TRBJ2-5	TRBV12-3/TRBV12-4	CASSLDEASGYQETQYF
TRBJ2-5	TRBV5-1	CASSSYGTGGSKTQYF
TRBJ2-3	TRBV20-1	CSVYAADTQYF
TRBJ2-3	TRBV29-1	CSVVRDRTPSTDTQYF
TRBJ1-3	TRBV6-2/TRBV6-3	CASSYYNRADTIYF
NA	TRBV2	CASSEAPGRLVNNEQFF
TRBJ2-3	TRBV5-1	CASSQAPSGSTDTQYF
TRBJ2-3	TRBV5-1	CASSRTTSGGNWDTQYF
TRBJ2-3	TRBV7-9	CASSLGSLRTDTQYF
TRBJ2-3	TRBV7-6	CASSFTRDTDTQYF